These 6 T cell receptor beta chains were sequenced from one sample in a study of shared clonotypes between healthy human individuals. Libraries were prepared by immunoSEQ multiplex PCR; TCRdb keeps only in-frame clonotypes and omits some of them. Of under 2.5 million clones in the sample, roughly 90% are singletons; the top ten hold approximately 0.4%. Sequencing was carried out using naive CD4+ T cells from PBMCs. Subset in this sample: CD45RA+ positively selected. The receptors derive from a man aged 18 to 29 in good health. Some clones in this sample may be carry-over from other donors' samples.

The chain links TRBV7-7 to TRBJ1-1; a weak D match, TRBD1 (6 bases). Germline CDR1 is SSHAT and CDR2 is FNYEAQ (reference sequence). The CDR3 runs 14 residues. V dropped 5 bases and J dropped 4 bases, with 14 bases sitting between them. The DNA for the CDR3 is TGTGCCAGCAGCCCGGTGTTAGGGGGCACTGAAGCTTTCTTT. It translates to CASSPVLGGTEAFF.

This clone was detected only once. The V call is TRBV7-2, the J call TRBJ2-7; TRBD1 agrees at 7 bases. The CDR3 is 14 residues long. Germline assignment: CDR1 SGHTA and CDR2 FQGNSA. With V trimmed by 4 bases and J by 4 bases, 7 bases remained unmatched. In nucleotides, the CDR3 is TGTGCCAGCAGCTCGACAGGGCTGTCATACGAGCAGTACTTC. It encodes CASSSTGLSYEQYF.

This chain joins TRBV28 and TRBJ2-7; tentatively, D is TRBD1 (6 bases). There are 20 residues in the CDR3. Trimming removed 2 bases from V and 4 bases from J, with 30 bases in between. Germline V gene lookup returns CDR1 MDHEN and CDR2 SYDVKM. CDR3 DNA: TGTGCCAGCAGTTTAAGGGTCCGTGGGTCAGACAGGAGTCGGAGGTACGAGCAGTACTTC. It codes for CASSLRVRGSDRSRRYEQYF.

J is TRBJ2-5 and V is TRBV9; D gene unclear. Trimming left V 0 bases short and J 0 bases short, with 15 bases between. Germline values: CDR1 SGDLS, CDR2 YYNGEE. CDR3 length: 17 amino acids. The CDR3 sequence: CASSVASARKYQETQYF. CDR3 nucleotides: TGTGCCAGCAGCGTAGCGTCCGCGCGAAAGTACCAAGAGACCCAGTACTTC.

The chain is built from TRBV27 and TRBJ2-4; no clear D. The CDR3 is 16 amino acids. Germline CDR1 and CDR2: MNHEY and SMNVEV (reference sequence). Between the trimmed V and J ends, which lost 6 bases and 2 bases, there was a span of 17 bases. The CDR3 sequence: CASSPIYRGSKNIQYF. The CDR3 DNA reads TGTGCCAGCAGCCCAATATACAGAGGATCCAAAAACATTCAGTACTTC.

The gene calls are TRBV28 and TRBJ1-5; 8 bases match TRBD1. CDR3 length: 20 residues. Germline V gene lookup returns CDR1 MDHEN and CDR2 SYDVKM. The V and J ends lost 10 bases and 1 base, in that order; junction bases with no gene match: 24. In DNA form, the CDR3 reads TGTGCCACCTCACGTCCGGGACAGGTCGTGGTTACTGGGAGCAATCAGCCCCAGCATTTT. It codes for CATSRPGQVVVTGSNQPQHF.